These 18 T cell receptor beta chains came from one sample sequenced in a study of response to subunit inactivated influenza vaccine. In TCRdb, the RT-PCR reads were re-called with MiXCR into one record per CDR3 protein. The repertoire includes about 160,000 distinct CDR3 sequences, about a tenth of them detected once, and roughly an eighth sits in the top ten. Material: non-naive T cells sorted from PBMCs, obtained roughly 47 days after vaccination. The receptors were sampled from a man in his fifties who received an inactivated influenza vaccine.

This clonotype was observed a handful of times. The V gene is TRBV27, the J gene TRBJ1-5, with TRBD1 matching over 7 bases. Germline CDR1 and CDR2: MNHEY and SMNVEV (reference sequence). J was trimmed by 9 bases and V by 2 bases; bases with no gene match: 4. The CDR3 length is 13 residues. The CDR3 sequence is CASSLNRGSPQHF. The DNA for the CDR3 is TGTGCCAGCAGTTTAAACAGGGGCTCGCCCCAGCATTTT.

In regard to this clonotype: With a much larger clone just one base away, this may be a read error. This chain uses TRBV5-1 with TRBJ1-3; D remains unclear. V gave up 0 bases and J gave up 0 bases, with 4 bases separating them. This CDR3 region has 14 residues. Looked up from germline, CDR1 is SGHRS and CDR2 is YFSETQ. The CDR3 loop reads CASSLASSGNTIYF. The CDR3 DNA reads TGCGCCAGCAGCTTGGCCAGCTCTGGAAACACCATATATTTT.

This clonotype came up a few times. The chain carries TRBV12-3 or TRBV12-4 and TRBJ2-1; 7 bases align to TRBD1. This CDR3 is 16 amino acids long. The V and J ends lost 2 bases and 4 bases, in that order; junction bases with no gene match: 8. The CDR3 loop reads CASSLFGTDLYNEQFF. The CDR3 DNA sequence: TGTGCCAGCAGTTTATTTGGGACAGACCTATACAATGAGCAGTTCTTC.

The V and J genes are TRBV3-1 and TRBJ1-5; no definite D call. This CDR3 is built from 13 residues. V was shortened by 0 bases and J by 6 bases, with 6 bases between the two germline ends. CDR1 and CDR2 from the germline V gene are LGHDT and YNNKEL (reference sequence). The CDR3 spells CASSQERGQPQHF. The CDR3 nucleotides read TGTGCCAGCAGCCAAGAGCGGGGTCAGCCCCAGCATTTT.

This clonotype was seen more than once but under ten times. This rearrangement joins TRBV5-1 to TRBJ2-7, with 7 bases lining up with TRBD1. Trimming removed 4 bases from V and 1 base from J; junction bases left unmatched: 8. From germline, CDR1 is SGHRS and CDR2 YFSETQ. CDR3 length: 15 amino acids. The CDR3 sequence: CASSPLDRSSYEQYF. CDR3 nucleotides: TGCGCCAGCAGCCCACTGGACAGGTCTTCCTACGAGCAGTACTTC. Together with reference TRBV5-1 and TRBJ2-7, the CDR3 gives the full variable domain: KAGVTQTPRYLIKTRGQQVTLSCSPISGHRSVSWYQQTPGQGLQFLFEYFSETQRNKGNFPGRFSGRQFSNSRSEMNVSTLELGDSALYLCASSPLDRSSYEQYFGPGTRLTVT.

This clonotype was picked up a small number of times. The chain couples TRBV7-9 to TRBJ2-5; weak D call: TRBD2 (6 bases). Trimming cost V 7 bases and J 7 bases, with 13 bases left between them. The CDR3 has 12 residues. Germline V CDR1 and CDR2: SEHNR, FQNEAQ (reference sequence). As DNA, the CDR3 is TGTGCCAGCAACCCCGGGGGTGGGACCCAGTACTTC. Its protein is CASNPGGGTQYF.

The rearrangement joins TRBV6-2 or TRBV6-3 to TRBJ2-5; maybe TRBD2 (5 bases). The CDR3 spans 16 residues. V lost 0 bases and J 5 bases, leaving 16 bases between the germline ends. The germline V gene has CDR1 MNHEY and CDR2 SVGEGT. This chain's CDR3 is CASSYSTEGSPETQYF. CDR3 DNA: TGTGCCAGCAGTTACTCGACGGAAGGGAGTCCGGAGACCCAGTACTTC.

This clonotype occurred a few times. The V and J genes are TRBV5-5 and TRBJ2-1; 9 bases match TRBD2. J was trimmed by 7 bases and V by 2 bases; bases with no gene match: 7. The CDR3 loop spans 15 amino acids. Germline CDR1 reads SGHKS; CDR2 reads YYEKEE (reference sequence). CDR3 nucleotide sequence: TGTGCCAGCAGCTTAGGCGGGGGGGCGGTGAATGAGCAGTTCTTC. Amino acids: CASSLGGGAVNEQFF.

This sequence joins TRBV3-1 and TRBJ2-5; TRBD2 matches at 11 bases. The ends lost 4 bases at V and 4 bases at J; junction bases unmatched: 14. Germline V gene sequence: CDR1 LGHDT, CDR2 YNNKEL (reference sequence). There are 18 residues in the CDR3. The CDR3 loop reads CASSLTSGVIAFGETQYF. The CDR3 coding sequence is TGTGCCAGCAGCCTGACTAGCGGGGTTATAGCGTTCGGAGAGACCCAGTACTTC.

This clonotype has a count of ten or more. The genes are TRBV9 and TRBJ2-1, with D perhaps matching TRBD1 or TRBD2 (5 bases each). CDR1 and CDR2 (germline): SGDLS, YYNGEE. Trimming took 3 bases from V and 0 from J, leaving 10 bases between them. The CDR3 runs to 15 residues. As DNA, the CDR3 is TGTGCCAGCAGCGCTGGGACCCTCTCCTACAATGAGCAGTTCTTC. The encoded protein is CASSAGTLSYNEQFF.

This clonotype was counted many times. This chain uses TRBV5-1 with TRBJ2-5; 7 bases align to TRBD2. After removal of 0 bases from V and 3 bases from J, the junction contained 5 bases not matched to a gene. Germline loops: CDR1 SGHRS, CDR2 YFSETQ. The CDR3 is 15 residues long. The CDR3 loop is CASSLGTRREETQYF. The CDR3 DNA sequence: TGCGCCAGCAGCTTGGGGACTAGGAGGGAAGAGACCCAGTACTTC.

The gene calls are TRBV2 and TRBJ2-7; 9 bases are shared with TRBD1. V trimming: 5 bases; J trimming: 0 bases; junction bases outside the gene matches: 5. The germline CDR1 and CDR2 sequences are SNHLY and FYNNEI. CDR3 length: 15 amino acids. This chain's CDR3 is CASSKDRGRSYEQYF. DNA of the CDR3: TGTGCCAGCAGTAAGGACAGGGGTCGCTCCTACGAGCAGTACTTC. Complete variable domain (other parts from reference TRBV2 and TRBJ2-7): EPEVTQTPSHQVTQMGQEVILRCVPISNHLYFYWYRQILGQKVEFLVSFYNNEISEKSEIFDDQFSVERPDGSNFTLKIRSTKLEDSAMYFCASSKDRGRSYEQYFGPGTRLTVT.

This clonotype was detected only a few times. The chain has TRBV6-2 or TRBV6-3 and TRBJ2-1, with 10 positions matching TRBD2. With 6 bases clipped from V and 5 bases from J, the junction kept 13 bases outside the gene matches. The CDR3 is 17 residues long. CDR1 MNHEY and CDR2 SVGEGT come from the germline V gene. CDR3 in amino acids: CASSRHPGLASHNEQFF. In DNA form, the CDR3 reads TGTGCCAGCAGCCGACATCCGGGACTAGCGTCCCACAATGAGCAGTTCTTC.

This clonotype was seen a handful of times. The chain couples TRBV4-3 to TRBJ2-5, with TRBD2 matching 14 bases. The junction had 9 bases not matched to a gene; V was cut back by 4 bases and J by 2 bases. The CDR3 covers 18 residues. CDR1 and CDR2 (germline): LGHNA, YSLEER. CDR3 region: CASSPRLAGGPGQETQYF. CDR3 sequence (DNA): TGCGCCAGCAGCCCCCGACTAGCGGGGGGGCCGGGTCAAGAGACCCAGTACTTC.

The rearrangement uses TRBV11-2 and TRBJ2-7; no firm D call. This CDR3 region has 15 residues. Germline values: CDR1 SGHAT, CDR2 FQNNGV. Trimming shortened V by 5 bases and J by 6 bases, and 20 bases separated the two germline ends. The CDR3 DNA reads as TGTGCCAGCAGCCCAGACCTCGGCCCTACGATCGAGCAGTACTTC. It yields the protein CASSPDLGPTIEQYF.

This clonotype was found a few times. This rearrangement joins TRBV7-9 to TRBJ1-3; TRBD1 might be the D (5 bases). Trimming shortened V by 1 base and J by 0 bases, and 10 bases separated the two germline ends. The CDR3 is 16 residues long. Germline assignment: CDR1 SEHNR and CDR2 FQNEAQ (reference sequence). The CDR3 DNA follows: TGTGCCAGCAGCTTAGTCTGGGGCTACTCTGGAAACACCATATATTTT. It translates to CASSLVWGYSGNTIYF.

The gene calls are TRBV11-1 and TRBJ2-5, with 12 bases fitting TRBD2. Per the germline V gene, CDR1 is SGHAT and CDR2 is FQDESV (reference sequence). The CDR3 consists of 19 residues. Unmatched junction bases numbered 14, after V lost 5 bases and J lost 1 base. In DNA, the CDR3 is TGTGCCAGCAGCCCCGGACTAGCGGGGACTTACTGGGGCCAAGAGACCCAGTACTTC. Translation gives CASSPGLAGTYWGQETQYF.

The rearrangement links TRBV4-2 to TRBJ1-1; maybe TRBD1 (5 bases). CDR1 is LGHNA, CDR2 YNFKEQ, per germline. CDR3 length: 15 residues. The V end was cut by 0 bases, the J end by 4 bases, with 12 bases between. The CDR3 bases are TGTGCCAGCAGCCAAGAGGGATGGGGGGGCACTGAAGCTTTCTTT. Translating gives CASSQEGWGGTEAFF.